A selection of T cell receptor beta chains follows, all from one sample in a study of cytomegalovirus exposure and HLA in healthy donors. Repertoires were generated with immunoSEQ multiplex PCR, while TCRdb's copy carries only in-frame clones and drops some. The profile shows about 130,000 clones, 80% to 85% of them singletons. The sample taken for sequencing was PBMCs. Receptors originate from a man younger than 35 in good health and CMV-seronegative. Both conserved end residues are part of each CDR3. D genes are given only for firm matches. Clone sizes are given selectively: once, few, many, or a class where the clone is expanded.

NA	few	TRBJ1-2	TRBV14	TGTGCCAGCAGCCAAGATGGCAGGGTGAACTATGGCTACACCTTC	CASSQDGRVNYGYTF
TRBD2	NA	TRBJ2-7	TRBV27	TGTGCCACCCAGCGGGGGCACTACGAGCAGTACTTC	CATQRGHYEQYF
NA	NA	TRBJ2-3	TRBV5-1	TGCGCCAGCAGCGGCGGGGTGACAGATACGCAGTATTTT	CASSGGVTDTQYF
NA	few	TRBJ2-1	TRBV4-3	TGCGCCAGCAGCCAAGTGGACGGACTGCAGTTCTTC	CASSQVDGLQFF
TRBD1	NA	TRBJ2-3	TRBV2	TGTGCCAGCAGTGCCGGACAGGGGCTAGATACGCAGTATTTT	CASSAGQGLDTQYF
NA	few	TRBJ1-6	TRBV6-5	TGTGCCAGCAGGAACGACAGGAACTCACCCCTCCACTTT	CASRNDRNSPLHF
NA	NA	TRBJ1-5	TRBV5-6	TGTGCCAGCAGCTCTATAACAGGGTTTCAGCCCCAGCATTTT	CASSSITGFQPQHF
TRBD1	NA	TRBJ1-6	TRBV7-2	TGTGCCAGCAGCTTAGGGGACAGGGTATCACCCCTCCACTTT	CASSLGDRVSPLHF
NA	few	TRBJ1-4	TRBV10-3	TGTGCCATCAGTGGGGGGACAAGGAATGAAAAACTGTTTTTT	CAISGGTRNEKLFF
NA	NA	TRBJ1-2	TRBV29-1	TGCAGTTATACAGGGACCTATGGCTACCCCTTC	CSYTGTYGYPF
NA	NA	TRBJ2-1	TRBV6-5	TGTGCCAGCAGTTCCCTGGATAGCCAAGATGAGCAGTTCTTC	CASSSLDSQDEQFF
NA	NA	TRBJ1-2	TRBV6-5	TGTGCCAGCGGTGCCACCGACATAATCTATGGCTACACCTTC	CASGATDIIYGYTF
NA	NA	TRBJ2-7	TRBV6-1	TGTGCCAGCAGTGAAGGCGGGGGCCCGTCCTACGAGCAGTACTTC	CASSEGGGPSYEQYF
NA	NA	TRBJ1-2	TRBV25-1	TGTGCCAGCAGTGACAGTGTGGGCTACACCTTC	CASSDSVGYTF
NA	NA	TRBJ1-5	TRBV27	TGTGCCAGCAGTTTAGCAGGTCGCAATCAGCCCCAGCATTTT	CASSLAGRNQPQHF
NA	NA	TRBJ2-3	TRBV18	TGTGCCAGCTCGAATGGGACAACAGGGTACACAGATACGCAGTATTTT	CASSNGTTGYTDTQYF
NA	NA	TRBJ1-3	TRBV9	TGTGCCAGCAGCGCAGGGGACCGTGGAAACACCATATATTTT	CASSAGDRGNTIYF
NA	once	TRBJ1-1	TRBV14	TGTGCCAGCAGTATCCGGGGAAAGTACACTGAAGCTTTCTTT	CASSIRGKYTEAFF
TRBD2	NA	TRBJ2-7	TRBV28	TGTGCCAGCAGTTCGCGGGGGGGGAGGAGCTCCTACGAGCAGTACTTC	CASSSRGGRSSYEQYF
TRBD2	once	TRBJ2-7	TRBV7-8	TGTGCCAGCAGCGCACTAGCGGGGACCTACGAGCAGTACTTC	CASSALAGTYEQYF
TRBD2	NA	TRBJ2-2	TRBV4-3	TGCGCCAGCAGCCAAGGGCTAAGAGCGGGGGGGCCCACCGGGGAGCTGTTTTTT	CASSQGLRAGGPTGELFF
NA	few	TRBJ1-5	TRBV28	TGTGCCAGCAGTTTCCCTGCGGGGTGGAGGCCTCATCAGCCCCAGCATTTT	CASSFPAGWRPHQPQHF
NA	NA	TRBJ1-6	TRBV7-2	TGTGCCAGCAGCCGGCATTCATCAAGGGGGAATTCACCCCTCCACTTT	CASSRHSSRGNSPLHF
TRBD1	NA	TRBJ1-2	TRBV10-3	TGTGCCATCGGGCAGGGGGCTAAGGATGGCTACACCTTC	CAIGQGAKDGYTF
NA	NA	TRBJ1-2	TRBV4-3	TGCGCCAGCAGCCAAGTCCGGGGGTCCAGCTATGGCTACACCTTC	CASSQVRGSSYGYTF
NA	NA	TRBJ2-2	TRBV11-1	TGTGCCAGCAGCCAGTCCACCGGGGAGCTGTTTTTT	CASSQSTGELFF
TRBD1	NA	TRBJ1-2	TRBV18	TGTGCCAGCTCACTTACAGGGACAGCAAATTATGGCTACACCTTC	CASSLTGTANYGYTF